A selection of T cell receptor beta chains follows, all from one sample in a study of blood T cell repertoires in COVID-19. Sequenced by immunoSEQ multiplex PCR; TCRdb stores in-frame clones only, minus some. The sample shows 58,000 or so clones, 88% of them seen only once. The source material was peripheral blood. Receptors were obtained from a woman in her 70s with active COVID-19. CDR3s include the opening cysteine and the closing phenylalanine or tryptophan. Each record gives: D gene, V gene, J gene, clone size, CDR3 DNA, CDR3 protein. D genes are given only for firm matches. Where a row states a size, it is once, few, many or the class of an expanded clone; other rows omit it.

-,TRBV27,TRBJ2-7,-,TGTGCCAGCAGCCCCCCGGGGATGGAGCAGTACTTC,CASSPPGMEQYF
-,TRBV4-1,TRBJ1-3,-,TGCGCCAGCAGCCAAAGAGGGTTTGGAAACACCATATATTTT,CASSQRGFGNTIYF
TRBD2,TRBV23-1,TRBJ2-7,-,TGCGCCAGCAGTCAATTTTGGGGGTTAGCGGGAGTTAGAAATTACGAGCAGTACTTC,CASSQFWGLAGVRNYEQYF
-,TRBV7-8,TRBJ1-4,once,TGTGCCAGCAGCCCTCTGGTGGTGGGGGGGGAAAAACTGTTTTTT,CASSPLVVGGEKLFF
TRBD2,TRBV7-9,TRBJ2-7,few,TGTGCCAGCAGCTCTAGCGGGAGGGCCTACGAGCAGTACTTC,CASSSSGRAYEQYF
-,TRBV14,TRBJ1-1,-,TGTGCCAGCGTTAGACAGCCGAACACTGAAGCTTTCTTT,CASVRQPNTEAFF
-,TRBV7-9,TRBJ2-7,-,TGTGCCAGCAGCTTAGGGGGACACTCCTACGAGCAGTACTTC,CASSLGGHSYEQYF
-,TRBV5-1,TRBJ1-1,-,TGCGCCAGCAGCTTGGCCCCAGGGAACACTGAAGCTTTCTTT,CASSLAPGNTEAFF
-,TRBV27,TRBJ1-5,-,TGTGCCAGCAGTTTAGTCCATCCCAGCAATCAGCCCCAGCATTTT,CASSLVHPSNQPQHF
TRBD1,TRBV28,TRBJ1-6,-,TGTGCCAGCGAGACAGGGTATAATTCACCCCTCCACTTT,CASETGYNSPLHF
TRBD2,TRBV5-6,TRBJ2-1,-,TGTGCCAGCAGCTTGCAAAGGACTAGCATTAATGAGCAGTTCTTC,CASSLQRTSINEQFF
TRBD1,TRBV19,TRBJ2-3,-,TGTGCCAGTAGTATTAGTCAGGGGGGCACAGATACGCAGTATTTT,CASSISQGGTDTQYF
-,TRBV19,TRBJ1-5,-,TGTGCCAGTAGTGGTAACAGGGATCAGCCCCAGCATTTT,CASSGNRDQPQHF
TRBD1,TRBV28,TRBJ2-1,-,TGTGCCAGCAAACCACAGGGACAGGGGGTCCATGAGCAGTTCTTC,CASKPQGQGVHEQFF
-,TRBV15,TRBJ2-4,-,TGTGCCACCAGGGACAGTAAAAACATTCAGTACTTC,CATRDSKNIQYF
-,TRBV2,TRBJ2-1,-,TGTGCCAGCAGCCAATACAATGAGCAGTTCTTC,CASSQYNEQFF
TRBD2,TRBV24-1,TRBJ2-2,few,TGTGCCACCCAACTAGCGGGAGGGAACACCGGGGAGCTGTTTTTT,CATQLAGGNTGELFF
-,TRBV7-9,TRBJ1-1,-,TGTGCCAGCAGCTCTATTAGGAGGGGCCTCGCCATGAACACTGAAGCTTTCTTT,CASSSIRRGLAMNTEAFF
-,TRBV9,TRBJ1-6,-,TGTGCCAGCAGCGCTCGGACTGGGGGGGATTCACCCCTCCACTTT,CASSARTGGDSPLHF
-,TRBV20-1,TRBJ1-1,-,TGCAGTGTCCACGGTTGGACTGAAGCTTTCTTT,CSVHGWTEAFF
-,TRBV28,TRBJ2-7,once,TGTGCCAGCACCACCCCTAGGTCCCCTTCCTACGAGCAGTACTTC,CASTTPRSPSYEQYF
TRBD2,TRBV30,TRBJ2-2,few,TGTGCCTGTAGGTCGGTAGCGGGAGGTCCCACTACCGGGGAGCTGTTTTTT,CACRSVAGGPTTGELFF
-,TRBV10-3,TRBJ1-1,-,TGTGCCATCAGCTACAGGGTCGACACTGAAGCTTTCTTT,CAISYRVDTEAFF
-,TRBV28,TRBJ1-5,-,TGTGCCAGCACCTACTTGAATCGGCCCCAGCATTTT,CASTYLNRPQHF
-,TRBV28,TRBJ1-2,-,TGTGCCAGCAGGACTTCGGGGAGCTACACCTTC,CASRTSGSYTF
TRBD2,TRBV11-3,TRBJ2-3,-,TGTGCCAGCAGTCGCGGGACTAGCGGATCAGATGATACGCAGTATTTT,CASSRGTSGSDDTQYF
TRBD2,TRBV28,TRBJ2-1,-,TGTGCCAGCAGTTCCCGACTAGCGGGAGGGCCCGGGTGGTCCTACAATGAGCAGTTCTTC,CASSSRLAGGPGWSYNEQFF
-,TRBV4-2,TRBJ1-4,-,TGTGCCAGCAGCCAACAATTAGGGGGATCGCTGTTTTTT,CASSQQLGGSLFF
-,TRBV19,TRBJ2-7,once,TGTGCCACGGAGGGATACGGCTACGAGCAGTACTTC,CATEGYGYEQYF
-,TRBV30,TRBJ2-7,-,TGTGCCTGGAGTGTACAGGGCTACGAGCAGTACTTC,CAWSVQGYEQYF
-,TRBV4-1,TRBJ2-5,few,TGCGCCAGCAGCCAATATATTGACACACAAGAGACCCAGTACTTC,CASSQYIDTQETQYF
TRBD2,TRBV2,TRBJ2-7,-,TGTGCCAGCAGTGATCAAAGCCCCGGGAGGGGCGAGCAGTACTTC,CASSDQSPGRGEQYF
-,TRBV30,TRBJ2-2,-,TGTGCCTGGAGTGTACGAGTCAACACCGGGGAGCTGTTTTTT,CAWSVRVNTGELFF
TRBD2,TRBV4-1,TRBJ2-3,-,TGCGCCAGCAGCCAAGATCACGATAGCGGGAGTGCGCAGTATTTT,CASSQDHDSGSAQYF
TRBD2,TRBV10-3,TRBJ2-7,-,TGTGCCATCAGTGGAAATAGCGGGAGCTCGGAGGAGCAGTACTTC,CAISGNSGSSEEQYF
-,TRBV24-1,TRBJ2-7,-,TGTGCCACCAGTGATAGCAGGGGCGGGCAGTACTTC,CATSDSRGGQYF
-,TRBV10-1,TRBJ2-1,-,TGCGCCAGCGGATGGGAGGCTGAGCAGTTCTTC,CASGWEAEQFF
TRBD2,TRBV28,TRBJ2-1,-,TGTGCCAGCAGTCGTGGGACTAGCGGGGGGAGGGGTGAGCAGTTCTTC,CASSRGTSGGRGEQFF
TRBD2,TRBV19,TRBJ2-7,once,TGTGCCAGTAGCCCAGGACTAGTAACCTACGAGCAGTACTTC,CASSPGLVTYEQYF
TRBD1,TRBV5-1,TRBJ1-4,-,TGCGCCAGCAGCCTAAACAGGGGCACTAATGAAAAACTGTTTTTT,CASSLNRGTNEKLFF
TRBD1,TRBV27,TRBJ1-4,-,TGTGCCAGTGGACAGGGTAGGGGAGAAAAACTGTTTTTT,CASGQGRGEKLFF
TRBD1,TRBV11-2,TRBJ1-1,-,TGTGCCAGCAGCTGGGACAGGGGGAACACTGAAGCTTTCTTT,CASSWDRGNTEAFF
TRBD2,TRBV5-1,TRBJ2-3,-,TGCGCCAGCAGCTTGGCCCAAGCGGGAGAGGGAGATACGCAGTATTTT,CASSLAQAGEGDTQYF
-,TRBV14,TRBJ2-7,-,TGTGCCAGCAGCCCGAGTTGGGGCGCAACCTTCTACGAGCAGTACTTC,CASSPSWGATFYEQYF
TRBD2,TRBV7-8,TRBJ2-3,once,TGTGCCAGCAGCCCGGCCATAGCGGGAGACTTTGGGGCAGATACGCAGTATTTT,CASSPAIAGDFGADTQYF
TRBD2,TRBV11-1,TRBJ2-5,-,TGTGCCAGCAGCTTAGTGACTAGCGGGAGCTCAGAGACCCAGTACTTC,CASSLVTSGSSETQYF
-,TRBV7-2,TRBJ1-4,-,TGTGCCAGCAGCTTATTGAGCAGGGCAACTAATGAAAAACTGTTTTTT,CASSLLSRATNEKLFF
TRBD2,TRBV6-6,TRBJ2-7,-,TGTGCCAGCAGTCGACTAGCGGCCGAGGAGGAGCAGTACTTC,CASSRLAAEEEQYF
-,TRBV28,TRBJ2-7,-,TGTGCCAGCAGTTTCGGGCAGGGGCGGAGGCGCGAGCAGTACTTC,CASSFGQGRRREQYF
-,TRBV30,TRBJ1-6,-,TGTGCCTCCGCCGGAGTAGCTTCACCCCTCCACTTT,CASAGVASPLHF
TRBD1,TRBV2,TRBJ2-7,-,TGTGCCAGGGGACAGGGGGAAGTAATTGAGGAGCAGTACTTC,CARGQGEVIEEQYF
-,TRBV7-9,TRBJ2-7,-,TGTGCCAGCAGCTTAGGTTTTGACGGAGGAAACTCCTACGAGCAGTACTTC,CASSLGFDGGNSYEQYF
-,TRBV6-6,TRBJ1-4,-,TGTGCCAGCAGCGACACAGGTGCAACTAATGAAAAACTGTTTTTT,CASSDTGATNEKLFF
TRBD1,TRBV5-1,TRBJ2-1,-,TGCGCCAGCAGCGTCACAGGGGGCAGCCTCTCCTACAATGAGCAGTTCTTC,CASSVTGGSLSYNEQFF
TRBD1,TRBV6-5,TRBJ2-2,-,TGTGCCAGCAGTTTGGGGACAGGGGACACCGGGGAGCTGTTTTTT,CASSLGTGDTGELFF
TRBD2,TRBV9,TRBJ2-4,-,TGTGCCAGCAGCGTAGGAGGTAGCGGGAGGAAGGGGAACATTCAGTACTTC,CASSVGGSGRKGNIQYF
TRBD2,TRBV5-4,TRBJ2-7,-,TGTGCCAGCAGCTTGGGGGGACTAGCGGGAGACGAGCAGTACTTC,CASSLGGLAGDEQYF
-,TRBV5-1,TRBJ1-1,-,TGCGCCAGCAGCTTGAATCGGGGGATAGTAACTGAAGCTTTCTTT,CASSLNRGIVTEAFF